The rows below give T cell receptor beta chains drawn from one sample of a study of blood T cell repertoires in COVID-19. Clones were sequenced by immunoSEQ multiplex PCR, and TCRdb holds only the in-frame ones, with some missing. The sample includes around 220,000 clones, roughly four fifths of them seen just once. Sequencing was done on a sample of peripheral blood. The receptors derive from an elderly woman with COVID-19, enrolled during active disease. Each CDR3 is given with its conserved first and last residue. D genes are given only for firm matches. Expanded clones get a size class; other rows say once, few or many, or leave the size out.

D gene,clone size,J gene,V gene,CDR3 protein,CDR3 DNA
.,.,TRBJ1-4,TRBV7-6,CASGGRATTNEKLFF,TGTGCCAGCGGAGGTAGAGCTACAACTAATGAAAAACTGTTTTTT
.,few,TRBJ1-1,TRBV18,CASSPKLNTEAFF,TGTGCCAGCTCACCAAAGCTGAACACTGAAGCTTTCTTT
TRBD1,.,TRBJ2-1,TRBV25-1,CASSATGGDEQFF,TGTGCCAGCAGTGCGACAGGGGGCGACGAGCAGTTCTTC
.,.,TRBJ1-3,TRBV18,CASSPGREDTIYF,TGTGCCAGCTCACCAGGACGGGAGGACACCATATATTTT
.,once,TRBJ2-7,TRBV2,CAGGLSSYEQYF,TGTGCCGGCGGCCTGAGCTCCTACGAGCAGTACTTC
TRBD2,.,TRBJ2-1,TRBV5-1,CASSLAAAGAYNEQFF,TGCGCCAGCAGCTTGGCCGCAGCGGGAGCCTACAATGAGCAGTTCTTC
.,.,TRBJ1-2,TRBV5-5,CASSLAGGAVGYGYTF,TGTGCCAGCAGCTTGGCCGGAGGGGCGGTCGGCTATGGCTACACCTTC
.,.,TRBJ1-4,TRBV12-3/TRBV12-4,CASSEAGELFF,TGTGCCAGCAGTGAGGCCGGGGAACTGTTTTTT
.,.,TRBJ1-6,TRBV4-1,CASSQDVQYSYNSPLHF,TGCGCCAGCAGCCAAGATGTACAGTACTCCTATAATTCACCCCTCCACTTT
.,once,TRBJ2-7,TRBV7-9,CASSLGLDYEQYF,TGTGCCAGCAGCTTAGGACTCGATTACGAGCAGTACTTC
TRBD1,.,TRBJ1-1,TRBV3-1/TRBV3-2,CASSGQGHTEAFF,TGTGCCAGCAGCGGACAGGGGCACACTGAAGCTTTCTTT
.,.,TRBJ1-1,TRBV7-3,CASSTQGNTEAFF,TGTGCCAGCAGCACGCAGGGGAACACTGAAGCTTTCTTT
TRBD1,once,TRBJ1-4,TRBV3-1/TRBV3-2,CASSQVTGGYGRLFF,TGTGCCAGCAGCCAGGTCACAGGGGGCTATGGGAGACTGTTTTTT
.,.,TRBJ1-5,TRBV5-5,CASSRDGTRVQPQHF,TGTGCCAGCAGCCGGGATGGGACTCGGGTTCAGCCCCAGCATTTT
.,.,TRBJ2-7,TRBV12-3/TRBV12-4,CASSSSYEQYF,TGTGCCAGCAGTTCGTCCTACGAGCAGTACTTC
TRBD1,.,TRBJ1-1,TRBV6-5,CASTAYRGLTEAFF,TGTGCCAGCACCGCCTACAGGGGGCTCACTGAAGCTTTCTTT
.,.,TRBJ1-1,TRBV28,CASSLATEVEAFF,TGTGCCAGCAGTTTAGCGACAGAGGTTGAAGCTTTCTTT
.,.,TRBJ2-5,TRBV4-1,CASSRSVPETQYF,TGCGCCAGCAGCCGCAGCGTTCCCGAGACCCAGTACTTC
.,once,TRBJ2-2,TRBV3-1/TRBV3-2,CASSRFRAAANTGELFF,TGTGCCAGCAGCCGATTCCGTGCTGCAGCGAACACCGGGGAGCTGTTTTTT
.,once,TRBJ2-3,TRBV15,CATSWRGTTDTQYF,TGTGCCACCAGCTGGCGGGGCACCACAGATACGCAGTATTTT
TRBD2,.,TRBJ2-5,TRBV4-1,CASSQVAGLAVTQYF,TGCGCCAGCAGCCAAGTGGCGGGACTAGCTGTGACCCAGTACTTC
TRBD1,.,TRBJ1-1,TRBV27,CASSQKLDRGWTEAFF,TGTGCCAGCAGTCAAAAACTGGACAGGGGTTGGACTGAAGCTTTCTTT
.,.,TRBJ1-6,TRBV11-1,CASSLARDNSPLHF,TGTGCCAGCAGCTTAGCCAGGGATAATTCACCCCTCCACTTT
.,.,TRBJ1-1,TRBV24-1,CATRGYGAGENTEAFF,TGTGCCACCAGGGGTTACGGGGCGGGAGAAAACACTGAAGCTTTCTTT
TRBD1,.,TRBJ2-3,TRBV2,CASSALTGGRTDTQYF,TGTGCCAGCAGTGCCCTGACAGGGGGCAGAACAGATACGCAGTATTTT
TRBD2,.,TRBJ2-7,TRBV7-9,CASTTGAGTTYEQYF,TGTGCCAGCACCACCGGAGCGGGGACCACCTACGAGCAGTACTTC
.,.,TRBJ1-3,TRBV5-5,CASSYGSAFSGNTIYF,TGTGCCAGCAGCTACGGGTCTGCCTTCTCTGGAAACACCATATATTTT
.,.,TRBJ2-5,TRBV24-1,CATSDSREETQYF,TGTGCCACCTCGGACTCCCGGGAAGAGACCCAGTACTTC
.,few,TRBJ2-3,TRBV5-1,CASGSGEVADTQYF,TGCGCCAGCGGATCGGGGGAGGTGGCAGATACGCAGTATTTT
.,many,TRBJ1-3,TRBV28,CASSPGGGQISGNTIYF,TGTGCCAGCAGCCCCGGAGGTGGACAGATCTCTGGAAACACCATATATTTT
.,once,TRBJ2-1,TRBV3-1/TRBV3-2,CASRHPSNEQFF,TGTGCCAGCAGACACCCAAGCAATGAGCAGTTCTTC
.,.,TRBJ1-2,TRBV7-8,CASSSTEANYGYTF,TGTGCCAGCAGCTCGACAGAAGCTAACTATGGCTACACCTTC
.,.,TRBJ1-3,TRBV6-1,CASSEVVVLNGNTIYF,TGTGCCAGCAGTGAAGTAGTCGTCTTAAACGGAAACACCATATATTTT
.,.,TRBJ2-3,TRBV6-5,CASRLVTPSTDTQYF,TGTGCCAGCAGACTGGTCACGCCGAGCACAGATACGCAGTATTTT
.,.,TRBJ1-2,TRBV6-1,CASSEYTGNYGYTF,TGTGCCAGCAGTGAGTACACGGGGAACTATGGCTACACCTTC
.,.,TRBJ1-5,TRBV19,CASSTYGLSNQPQHF,TGTGCCAGTAGCACCTACGGACTTAGCAATCAGCCCCAGCATTTT
.,.,TRBJ1-4,TRBV5-5,CASSTGDRFWTNEKLFF,TGTGCCAGCAGCACCGGTGACAGGTTCTGGACTAATGAAAAACTGTTTTTT
.,once,TRBJ1-1,TRBV5-6,CASSPFVFYSEAFF,TGTGCCAGCAGCCCATTTGTTTTTTACTCTGAAGCTTTCTTT
.,.,TRBJ2-5,TRBV11-1,CASSSLSPETQYF,TGTGCCAGCAGCTCCTTGTCCCCTGAGACCCAGTACTTC
.,once,TRBJ2-1,TRBV5-6,CASSLDRTPQFF,TGTGCCAGCAGCTTGGACAGGACACCCCAGTTCTTC
TRBD1,.,TRBJ1-1,TRBV28,CASSSGQGLAEAFF,TGTGCCAGCAGTTCCGGACAGGGCCTAGCTGAAGCTTTCTTT
.,.,TRBJ1-4,TRBV24-1,CATSDPSKGDEKLFF,TGTGCCACCAGTGATCCCTCAAAGGGGGACGAAAAACTGTTTTTT
TRBD1,few,TRBJ1-2,TRBV3-1/TRBV3-2,CASSQTPGQAYYGYTF,TGTGCCAGCAGCCAAACTCCGGGACAGGCCTATTATGGCTACACCTTC
.,many,TRBJ2-1,TRBV18,CASSRLVVSSYNEQFF,TGTGCCAGCTCACGTCTAGTGGTTAGCTCCTACAATGAGCAGTTCTTC
TRBD2,.,TRBJ2-2,TRBV6-6,CASSYVAGGYGGELFF,TGTGCCAGCAGTTACGTGGCGGGGGGGTATGGCGGGGAGCTGTTTTTT
TRBD1,few,TRBJ2-3,TRBV4-1,CASSQDVRTGYSSTDTQYF,TGCGCCAGCAGCCAAGATGTGAGGACAGGGTACTCTAGCACAGATACGCAGTATTTT
.,.,TRBJ1-1,TRBV28,CASSRNTEAFF,TGTGCCAGCAGCCGTAATACTGAAGCTTTCTTT
.,.,TRBJ1-1,TRBV3-1/TRBV3-2,CASSQPGGGTEAFF,TGTGCCAGCAGCCAGCCCGGGGGGGGAACTGAAGCTTTCTTT
.,.,TRBJ2-3,TRBV18,CASSPGDLGPDTQYF,TGTGCCAGCTCACCAGGGGACTTAGGCCCAGATACGCAGTATTTT
.,.,TRBJ1-1,TRBV6-5,CASSNPGNTEAFF,TGTGCCAGCAGCAACCCAGGGAACACTGAAGCTTTCTTT
.,.,TRBJ2-7,TRBV19,CASGRDTDSYEQYF,TGTGCCAGTGGCCGGGACACGGATTCCTACGAGCAGTACTTC
TRBD1,.,TRBJ1-6,TRBV10-3,CAISESTLGRGAPLHF,TGTGCCATCAGTGAGTCGACTCTGGGCAGGGGGGCACCCCTCCACTTT
TRBD1,.,TRBJ1-6,TRBV19,CASRGDRANSPLHF,TGTGCCAGTAGAGGGGACAGGGCCAATTCACCCCTCCACTTT